These 20 T cell receptor beta chains were all obtained from the same sample, sequenced in a study of blood T cell repertoires in COVID-19. Sequenced by immunoSEQ multiplex PCR; TCRdb stores in-frame clones only, minus some. The top ten clones hold 2% to 3% of a sample with about 250,000 clones, approximately 86% of them seen once. The sequenced sample consisted of PBMCs or T cells enriched from blood (not recorded which). Source of these receptors: a woman in her 30s with acute COVID-19.

The rearrangement links TRBV5-1 to TRBJ2-3; TRBD1 might be the D (6 bases). V gave up 2 bases and J gave up 3 bases, with 13 bases separating them. Germline loops: CDR1 SGHRS, CDR2 YFSETQ. The length of the CDR3 is 15 residues. CDR3 DNA sequence: TGCGCCAGCAGCTTCTCAGGGGACGCGACAGATACGCAGTATTTT. As protein: CASSFSGDATDTQYF.

The genes are TRBV3-1 (or the pseudogene TRBV3-2) and TRBJ2-7; TRBD1 aligns across 11 bases. Trimming cost V 4 bases and J 5 bases; bases outside gene matches: 7. The germline V gene has CDR1 LGHDT and CDR2 YNNKEL (reference sequence). This CDR3 is built from 15 residues. CDR3: CASSLRWTGGDEQYF. The CDR3 coding sequence is TGTGCCAGCAGCCTCCGTTGGACAGGGGGCGACGAGCAGTACTTC.

The chain links TRBV27 to TRBJ1-2; weak D call: TRBD1 (5 bases). Germline V CDR1 and CDR2: MNHEY, SMNVEV (reference sequence). This CDR3 region has 15 residues. The V end was cut by 2 bases, the J end by 4 bases, with 14 bases between. The CDR3 here is CASSLGGGAVYGYTF. In DNA form, the CDR3 reads TGTGCCAGCAGTTTAGGGGGAGGGGCTGTCTATGGCTACACCTTC.

J is TRBJ1-2 and V is TRBV2; D is unclear. V lost 1 base and J lost 2, with 8 bases in between. This CDR3 comprises 14 residues. Germline V gene lookup returns CDR1 SNHLY and CDR2 FYNNEI. CDR3 sequence reads: CASSEGARNYGYTF. DNA of the CDR3: TGTGCCAGCAGTGAAGGCGCACGGAACTATGGCTACACCTTC. Supplemented by reference TRBV2 and TRBJ1-2, the full variable domain reads EPEVTQTPSHQVTQMGQEVILRCVPISNHLYFYWYRQILGQKVEFLVSFYNNEISEKSEIFDDQFSVERPDGSNFTLKIRSTKLEDSAMYFCASSEGARNYGYTFGSGTRLTVV.

The chain joins TRBV4-1 to TRBJ1-3; D gene unclear. CDR1 and CDR2 (germline): MGHRA, YSYEKL. The CDR3 covers 17 residues. The V end lost 0 bases, the J end lost 0 bases, and 12 bases lay between the germline ends. CDR3 sequence (DNA): TGCGCCAGCAGCCAAGATTCGCGGCCAAACTCTGGAAACACCATATATTTT. This translates into CASSQDSRPNSGNTIYF.

Comments on this clone: The same CDR3 is also encoded by other DNA sequences in this sample. The chain has TRBV2 and TRBJ2-7; a weak D match, TRBD2 (5 bases). Germline assignment: CDR1 SNHLY and CDR2 FYNNEI. The CDR3 has 12 residues. Trimming took off 6 bases at V and 1 base at J, with 7 bases between the two ends. The CDR3 reads CASRRDSYEQYF. The CDR3, as DNA: TGTGCCAGCAGGAGGGATTCCTACGAGCAGTACTTC.

The chain carries TRBV11-2 and TRBJ1-1; D gene uncertain. The CDR3 sequence is 15 residues long. Germline V lookup: CDR1 SGHAT, CDR2 FQNNGV. The ends were cut back, 5 bases at V and 0 bases at J, with 13 bases in the middle. The chain's CDR3 is CASSPGDTMNTEAFF. The CDR3 DNA reads as TGTGCCAGCAGCCCGGGAGATACCATGAACACTGAAGCTTTCTTT.

V is TRBV6-5 and J is TRBJ1-2, with a tentative D call TRBD1 (6 bases). Per germline, CDR1 MNHEY and CDR2 SVGAGI. V lost 5 bases and J lost 5, with 9 bases in between. CDR3 size: 12 residues. In nucleotides, the CDR3 is TGTGCCAGCAGTCCACAGGGATATGGCTACACCTTC. Encoded protein: CASSPQGYGYTF.

The chain couples TRBV7-8 to TRBJ2-3; TRBD1 is a possible D gene (6 bases). The CDR3 length is 16 residues. V shed 3 bases and J shed 3 bases, with 16 bases lying between them. CDR1 SGHVS and CDR2 FQNEAQ come from the germline V gene. CDR3 amino acids: CASSFLDTGSTDTQYF. The CDR3 DNA reads TGTGCCAGCAGCTTCTTAGATACAGGGTCGACAGATACGCAGTATTTT.

The gene calls are TRBV18 and TRBJ1-1; D remains unclear. The CDR3 spans 15 residues. Per the germline V gene, CDR1 is KGHSH and CDR2 is LQKENI. V gave up 2 bases and J gave up 0 bases, with 10 bases separating them. Here the CDR3 DNA reads TGTGCCAGCTCACCAGGGCCCCATATGAACACTGAAGCTTTCTTT. This codes for CASSPGPHMNTEAFF.

The V gene is TRBV5-6, the J gene TRBJ1-2; D is unclear. This CDR3 is 11 amino acids long. Per germline, CDR1 SGHDT and CDR2 YYEEEE. V was cut by 4 bases and J by 7 bases, with 8 bases left in between. The CDR3, as DNA: TGTGCCAGCAGCGTGGACTCTGGCTACACCTTC. Translated: CASSVDSGYTF. The complete variable domain, with remaining parts taken from reference TRBV5-6 and TRBJ1-2, reads DAGVTQSPTHLIKTRGQQVTLRCSPKSGHDTVSWYQQALGQGPQFIFQYYEEEERQRGNFPDRFSGHQFPNYSSELNVNALLLGDSALYLCASSVDSGYTFGSGTRLTVV.

This clone was observed a single time. This chain links TRBV27 with TRBJ1-5; D is perhaps TRBD1 (6 bases). The V gene lost 5 bases and the J gene lost 0 bases, with 8 bases spanning the gap. The CDR3 has 14 amino acids. Germline assignment: CDR1 MNHEY and CDR2 SMNVEV (reference sequence). The CDR3, as DNA: TGTGCCAGCAGTGAGGGACATAGCAATCAGCCCCAGCATTTT. The encoded protein is CASSEGHSNQPQHF.

The CDR3 DNA sequence: TGTGCCAGCAGCATACGGGACAGGGGGAATGAAAAACTGTTTTTT. Its translation: CASSIRDRGNEKLFF. The V call is TRBV6-5, the J call TRBJ1-4, with 11 bases matching TRBD1. CDR1 and CDR2 (germline): MNHEY, SVGAGI. There are 15 residues in the CDR3. Unmatched junction bases numbered 5, after V lost 6 bases and J lost 5 bases.

The gene calls are TRBV30 and TRBJ2-5; no clear D. V gave up 1 base and J gave up 1 base, with 7 bases separating them. CDR3 length: 13 amino acids. The germline V gene has CDR1 GTSNPN and CDR2 SVGIG (reference sequence). CDR3 in DNA: TGTGCCTGGAGTGGGCCCCTCCAAGAGACCCAGTACTTC. It is translated as CAWSGPLQETQYF.

The rearrangement links TRBV10-2 to TRBJ2-7; TRBD1 matches 9 bases. The junction had 3 bases not matched to a gene; V was cut back by 6 bases and J by 6 bases. CDR3 length: 12 amino acids. Germline CDR1 and CDR2: WSHSY and SAAADI. CDR3 sequence (DNA): TGCGCCAGCAGCACAGGGGGCTCCGAGCAGTACTTC. Its translation: CASSTGGSEQYF.

V and J are TRBV5-1 and TRBJ2-3, with D possibly being TRBD1 (5 bases). The CDR3 has 17 amino acids. Trimming removed 6 bases at V and 1 base at J, with 21 bases between. In germline, CDR1 is SGHRS, CDR2 YFSETQ. In DNA form, the CDR3 reads TGCGCCAGCACTCGTGGGGCCGCAGCGACTGGCACAGATACGCAGTATTTT. This translates into CASTRGAAATGTDTQYF. Complete variable domain (other parts from reference TRBV5-1 and TRBJ2-3): KAGVTQTPRYLIKTRGQQVTLSCSPISGHRSVSWYQQTPGQGLQFLFEYFSETQRNKGNFPGRFSGRQFSNSRSEMNVSTLELGDSALYLCASTRGAAATGTDTQYFGPGTRLTVL.

Remarks on this clone: This specimen includes other DNA sequences encoding the same CDR3. The chain couples TRBV4-2 to TRBJ2-1; the match to TRBD2 covers 10 bases. With V trimmed by 4 bases and J by 4 bases, 4 bases remained unmatched. CDR3 size: 15 residues. The germline gives CDR1 LGHNA, CDR2 YNFKEQ. CDR3 sequence: CASSLSSGGYNEQFF. The DNA for the CDR3 is TGTGCCAGCAGCCTCTCTAGCGGGGGATACAATGAGCAGTTCTTC.

This clone was seen more than once but under ten times. V gene TRBV5-1 combines with J gene TRBJ1-1, with 7 bases lining up with TRBD1. This CDR3 contains 13 residues. Germline assignment: CDR1 SGHRS and CDR2 YFSETQ. V shed 4 bases and J 3 bases; nucleotides not matched to a gene: 3. CDR3 nucleotide sequence: TGCGCCAGCAGCACCGACAGGGACACTGAAGCTTTCTTT. This codes for CASSTDRDTEAFF.

The chain employs TRBV7-9 and TRBJ1-1; perhaps TRBD1 as D (5 bases). The CDR3 consists of 16 residues. From germline, CDR1 is SEHNR and CDR2 FQNEAQ (reference sequence). The V and J ends lost 6 bases and 6 bases respectively, with 23 bases between them. The CDR3 coding sequence is TGTGCCAGCAGACAAGCGTTTCGCGGGGGGTACGCTGAAGCTTTCTTT. It specifies CASRQAFRGGYAEAFF. The full variable domain, its missing parts supplied by reference TRBV7-9 and TRBJ1-1, is DTGVSQNPRHKITKRGQNVTFRCDPISEHNRLYWYRQTLGQGPEFLTYFQNEAQLEKSRLLSDRFSAERPKGSFSTLEIQRTEQGDSAMYLCASRQAFRGGYAEAFFGQGTRLTVV.

V and J are TRBV6-4 and TRBJ1-2, with D possibly matching TRBD1 (5 bases). Germline V CDR1 and CDR2: MRHNA, SNTAGT. This CDR3 is built from 14 residues. V lost 0 bases and J 8 bases, leaving 13 bases between the germline ends. In DNA, the CDR3 is TGTGCCAGCAGTGACTCAAATTCAGGGCTCGGCTACACCTTC. It translates to CASSDSNSGLGYTF.